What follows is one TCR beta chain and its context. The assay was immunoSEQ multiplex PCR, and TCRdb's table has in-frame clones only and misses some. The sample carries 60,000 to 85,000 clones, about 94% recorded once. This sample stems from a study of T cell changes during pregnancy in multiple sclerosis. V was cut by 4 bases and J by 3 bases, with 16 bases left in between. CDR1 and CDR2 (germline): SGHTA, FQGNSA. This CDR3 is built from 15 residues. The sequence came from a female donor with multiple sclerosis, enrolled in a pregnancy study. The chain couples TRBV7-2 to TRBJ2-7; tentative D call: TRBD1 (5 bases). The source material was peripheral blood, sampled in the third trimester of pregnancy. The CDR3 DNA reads TGTGCCAGCAGCTCGAATAGGGGCGGACACTACGAGCAGTACTTC. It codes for CASSSNRGGHYEQYF.